Listed below are T cell receptor beta chains from one sample, sequenced in a study of blood T cells in healthy people across ages. TCRdb processed the 5' RACE reads anew with MiXCR; each CDR3 protein has one entry. Found here are 650,000 to 800,000 distinct CDR3 sequences, around 43% of them singletons; the top ten hold roughly 19%. Source material: blood. These receptors came from a man in his fifties or sixties in good health. The CDR3 runs from the conserved cysteine through the conserved F or W. The D gene is left open where the match is weak. Clone size is not always given. Where it is, it says once, few, many or a class for expanded clones.

d_call clone_size j_call cdr3_length v_call cdr3_nt cdr3_aa
. . TRBJ2-7 12 TRBV28 TGTGCCAGCACAGAGGGGTCCGACGAGCAGTACTTC CASTEGSDEQYF
TRBD1 . TRBJ2-2 13 TRBV20-1 TGCAGTGCTTATCAGGGGGCGTCCGGGGAGCTGTTTTTT CSAYQGASGELFF
. few TRBJ1-2 15 TRBV5-6 TGTGCCAGCAGCTTAGCGGGGATTCTCCGCTATGGCTACACCTTC CASSLAGILRYGYTF
TRBD2 many TRBJ2-3 15 TRBV4-1 TGCGCCAGCAGCCTTTCTAGCGGGTTCACAGATACGCAGTATTTT CASSLSSGFTDTQYF
. . TRBJ1-1 14 TRBV12-3/TRBV12-4 TGTGCCAGCAGTTTAACCGGGTCTGCCACTGAAGCTTTCTTT CASSLTGSATEAFF
. . TRBJ2-1 12 TRBV7-9 TGTGCCAGCAGCCATACATGGGATGAGCAGTTCTTC CASSHTWDEQFF
TRBD2 few TRBJ2-1 18 TRBV3-1 TGTGCCAGCAGCCAAGGACTAGCGGGGGGGACCCTAACCAATGAGCAGTTCTTC CASSQGLAGGTLTNEQFF
. . TRBJ1-1 14 TRBV15 TGTGCCACCAGTCCTTCAGGGGACCACACTGAAGCTTTCTTT CATSPSGDHTEAFF
. few TRBJ2-7 16 TRBV7-9 TGTGCCAGCAGCCCCATGACAGGGAGGGCCCCCTACGAGCAGTACTTC CASSPMTGRAPYEQYF
. few TRBJ2-1 15 TRBV12-3/TRBV12-4 TGTGCCAGCAGTAAGAAGAGGAGCTCCTACAATGAGCAGTTCTTC CASSKKRSSYNEQFF
TRBD1 . TRBJ2-5 16 TRBV6-2/TRBV6-3 TGTGCCAGCAGTTACTCCGGGACAGGGTCGGCTTATGTGCAGTACTTC CASSYSGTGSAYVQYF
. . TRBJ2-5 13 TRBV2 TGTGCCAGCCTGGGTGGGGATCAAGAGACCCAGTACTTC CASLGGDQETQYF
. . TRBJ1-3 16 TRBV5-1 TGCGCCAGCAGCTTAGGGCTGACAGTCTCTGGAAACACCATATATTTT CASSLGLTVSGNTIYF
. . TRBJ1-2 13 TRBV6-5 TGTGCCAGCAGTTACGTGATGGACAATGGCTACACCTTC CASSYVMDNGYTF
. . TRBJ1-1 12 TRBV28 TGTGCCAGCAGGGATTCCGTCACTGAAGCTTTCTTT CASRDSVTEAFF
TRBD1 . TRBJ1-2 13 TRBV20-1 TGCAGTGCTAGGGGGACAGGACCCTATGGCTACACCTTC CSARGTGPYGYTF
. once TRBJ2-7 14 TRBV12-3/TRBV12-4 TGTGCCAGCAGTGCAGTAGGTCGGGTTTACGAGCAGTACTTC CASSAVGRVYEQYF
TRBD1 . TRBJ2-3 14 TRBV6-6 TGTGCCAGCATCAATAGACAGGGTCCTGATACGCAGTATTTT CASINRQGPDTQYF
TRBD1 once TRBJ2-2 18 TRBV3-1 TGTGCCAGCAGCCAGGGCTACGAACAGGGGTTTCTCCCCGGGGAGCTGTTTTTT CASSQGYEQGFLPGELFF
. . TRBJ2-7 15 TRBV4-1 TGCGCCAGCAGCCAAGCCCAACAGGGCCCCTACGAGCAGTACTTC CASSQAQQGPYEQYF
TRBD1 many TRBJ2-7 15 TRBV10-3 TGTGCCATCAGTGAGCCCGGACAGGGGGAATACGAGCAGTACTTC CAISEPGQGEYEQYF
TRBD2 few TRBJ2-3 15 TRBV10-3 TGTGCCATCAGTGAACTAGCGTTGGACACAGATACGCAGTATTTT CAISELALDTDTQYF
TRBD1 . TRBJ2-3 16 TRBV9 TGTGCCAGCAGTAGACAACAGGGGGCGCTGACAGATACGCAGTATTTT CASSRQQGALTDTQYF
. . TRBJ1-1 15 TRBV6-1 TGTGCCAGCAGTGAAGGTCAGGGATTGAACACTGAAGCTTTCTTT CASSEGQGLNTEAFF
. few TRBJ1-1 13 TRBV27 TGTGCCAGCAGTTTATCGAGGAACACTGAAGCTTTCTTT CASSLSRNTEAFF
. few TRBJ1-6 14 TRBV28 TGTGCCAGCATCCCGGGACACCACAATTCACCCCTCCACTTT CASIPGHHNSPLHF
TRBD1 . TRBJ1-6 14 TRBV6-5 TGTGCCAGCAGTAACCGGGACAGGGGCTCACCCCTCCACTTT CASSNRDRGSPLHF
. few TRBJ2-2 13 TRBV7-2 TGTGCCAGCAAGGGAGTACGCACCGGGGAGCTGTTTTTT CASKGVRTGELFF
. few TRBJ2-7 19 TRBV11-2 TGTGCCAGCAGCCCAGGGGGGAGGAGCGCAGGGTTTCGGAGCTACGAGCAGTACTTC CASSPGGRSAGFRSYEQYF
. many TRBJ2-2 17 TRBV12-5 TGTGCTAGTGGTTTGGTGTTAGTTCGCGATGGCACCGGGGAGCTGTTTTTT CASGLVLVRDGTGELFF
. . TRBJ1-1 10 TRBV2 TGTGCCAGGGACCGGGACAAAACTTTCTTT CARDRDKTFF
TRBD1 . TRBJ2-2 17 TRBV12-3/TRBV12-4 TGTGCCAGCACGATCCCCTCCGGACAGGGGTATGCCGGGGAGCTGTTTTTT CASTIPSGQGYAGELFF
TRBD1 few TRBJ2-7 11 TRBV6-2/TRBV6-3 TGTGCCAGCAGCACAGGGGTCGAGCAGTACTTC CASSTGVEQYF
TRBD1 . TRBJ2-4 14 TRBV6-1 TGTGCCAGCTCTGGGACAGCTCCCAAAAACATTCAGTACTTC CASSGTAPKNIQYF
. . TRBJ1-2 17 TRBV4-1 TGCGCCAGCAGCCAGCCGGGCACAGGGACTTACGGGGATGGCTACACCTTC CASSQPGTGTYGDGYTF
TRBD1 . TRBJ2-1 17 TRBV6-1 TGTGCCAGCAGTAAAGGGTCCGGGACAGGGATCTACAATGAGCAGTTCTTC CASSKGSGTGIYNEQFF
. . TRBJ2-7 16 TRBV9 TGTGCCAGCAGCGTAGGCGTAGGACAGTCAACGGGGGAGCAGTACTTC CASSVGVGQSTGEQYF
. . TRBJ2-6 16 TRBV20-1 TGCAGTGCTAGGGCCTTCGACAGTTCTGGGGCCAACGTCCTGACTTTC CSARAFDSSGANVLTF
. . TRBJ1-2 16 TRBV2 TGTGCCAGCAGTGAAGCGTTACAGACATCCTCCTATGGCTACACCTTC CASSEALQTSSYGYTF
TRBD1 . TRBJ2-7 14 TRBV5-1 TGCGCCAGCAAGGTTGGACAGGGGGCTAACGAGCAGTACTTC CASKVGQGANEQYF
TRBD1 . TRBJ1-5 14 TRBV9 TGTGCCAGCAGCCGGACAGGGGTTGCTCAGCCCCAGCATTTT CASSRTGVAQPQHF
. . TRBJ1-1 14 TRBV20-1 TGCAGTGCTAGAGCGGGAGGGTCGAACACTGAAGCTTTCTTT CSARAGGSNTEAFF
. once TRBJ2-7 14 TRBV12-3/TRBV12-4 TGTGCCAGCAGTGCGCGGTTATCCTCCTACGAGCAGTACTTC CASSARLSSYEQYF
TRBD1 . TRBJ2-7 15 TRBV6-2/TRBV6-3 TGTGCCAGCAGCCCTGGGACAGGGTTCACCTACGAGCAGTACTTC CASSPGTGFTYEQYF
. few TRBJ2-7 15 TRBV6-6 TGTGCCAGCAGTATGGGACAATTGGGTTTGGACGAGCAGTACTTC CASSMGQLGLDEQYF
TRBD1 few TRBJ1-2 15 TRBV5-6 TGTGCCAGCAGCGCGTACCAGGGGGCAGTCTATGGCTACACCTTC CASSAYQGAVYGYTF
TRBD1 few TRBJ1-2 15 TRBV14 TGTGCCAGCAGCCCGAGACAGGGGAAGGTGAATGGCTACACCTTC CASSPRQGKVNGYTF
. . TRBJ1-5 16 TRBV27 TGTGCCAGCAGTTTATCAGGCGGGAGGAGCAATCAGCCCCAGCATTTT CASSLSGGRSNQPQHF
. few TRBJ1-6 16 TRBV7-9 TGTGCCAGCAGCTTAGTCGTCGGGCGGAGTAATTCACCCCTCCACTTT CASSLVVGRSNSPLHF
. few TRBJ2-7 15 TRBV6-4 TGTGCCAGCACCCCGGGGGCCGTGGTTCGATACGAGCAGTACTTC CASTPGAVVRYEQYF
. . TRBJ2-2 15 TRBV28 TGTGCCAGCAGCCAGCGGTCCCCGCGCACCGGGGAGCTGTTTTTT CASSQRSPRTGELFF
. . TRBJ1-1 14 TRBV5-1 TGCGCCAGCAGCCCGCAGGGTAGTAGCACTGAAGCTTTCTTT CASSPQGSSTEAFF
TRBD2 . TRBJ2-5 13 TRBV7-2 TGTGCCAGCAGCTGGCGGGGGAACAATGAGCGGTACTTC CASSWRGNNERYF